Detailed here is one T cell receptor (beta chain). Its antigen is unknown. This entry comes from a study of T cell responses to AZD1222 COVID-19 vaccine. Study-wide findings and caveats: At baseline, seropositivity was found in only six AZD1222 recipients. Unmutated variant regions are reportedly the target of nearly half of TCRs that are spike-specific. In a largely white British group with more females than males, clonal diversity was possibly underestimated.

Measured with immunoSEQ multiplex PCR; TCRdb has only the in-frame clones, and not every one. Among 90,000 to 120,000 clones, 89% were seen once, and the ten largest hold 6% to 7%. Sequenced here: peripheral blood, sampled on day 0 of AZD1222 vaccination. This receptor was obtained from an adult in good health.

CDR3 nucleotide sequence: TGCGCCAGCAGCTTGACAGGGGATATCCAAGAGACCCAGTACTTC. Its protein product is CASSLTGDIQETQYF. The V and J genes are TRBV5-1 and TRBJ2-5; 7 positions match TRBD1. Germline V gene data show CDR1 as SGHRS and CDR2 as YFSETQ. This CDR3 is 15 amino acids long. V gave up 1 base and J gave up 1 base; unmatched junction bases: 4.